This T cell receptor (beta chain) was identified in a study of metastatic and nonmetastatic thyroid tumors. As for the study in general: It was across blood and tumor or nodule tissue from malignant and benign thyroid patients that repertoires were compared. Study-wide results and caveats: Reportedly, malignant thyroid tumors had significantly higher TCR beta diversity than benign nodules, in blood and tumor.

No patient had received any treatment before thyroid surgery. TCRdb reanalyzed the PCR reads via MiXCR. The table shows some 30,000 clones, with 25% to 35% occurring only once. By share, this clone ranks as medium-sized. The antigen is undetermined. The CDR3 contains 15 residues. V was trimmed by 5 bases and J by 6 bases, leaving 14 bases between them. The germline V gene encodes CDR1 MNHNS and CDR2 SASEGT. The receptor comes from a female donor with papillary thyroid cancer or a benign thyroid nodule (not recorded which). Some clones in this sample may be carry-over from other donors' samples. The chain joins TRBV6-1 to TRBJ1-6; D is ambiguous. Sequenced material: blood. CDR3 coding DNA: TGTGCCAGCAGTTTCGACCGGCGCCCTAATTCACCCCTCCACTTT. It yields the protein CASSFDRRPNSPLHF.